What follows are 6 T cell receptor beta chains derived from one specimen sequenced in a study of T cell clonotyping in hematopoietic cell transplantation. Indicated time point: recipient sample about 28 days before transplant, after cytoreduction. Sequencing was performed with immunoSEQ multiplex PCR; in TCRdb, only in-frame clones are kept and a portion is missing. The profile covers approximately 46,000 clones, with approximately 90% appearing a single time and about 6% taken by the ten largest. The input for sequencing was peripheral blood mononuclear cells, taken before stem cell transplant. Source of these receptors: a man aged 55 to 70 with biphenotypic leukemia. Some clones in this sample may be carry-over from other donors' samples.

J is TRBJ1-4 and V is TRBV27; D is uncertain. The length of the CDR3 is 14 residues. CDR1 and CDR2 from the germline V gene are MNHEY and SMNVEV (reference sequence). Trimming pared 6 bases from V and 0 bases from J, leaving 8 bases between. In nucleotides, the CDR3 is TGTGCCAGCAGCCCCCGTGCAACTAATGAAAAACTGTTTTTT. This gives the protein CASSPRATNEKLFF.

The chain employs TRBV5-6 and TRBJ2-4; D remains ambiguous. The germline V gene encodes CDR1 SGHDT and CDR2 YYEEEE. Trimming stripped 0 bases from V and 0 bases from J, with 4 bases between. The CDR3 contains 14 residues. The CDR3: CASSLAGAKNIQYF. CDR3 DNA: TGTGCCAGCAGCTTGGCGGGAGCCAAAAACATTCAGTACTTC.

The chain recombines TRBV5-6 with TRBJ1-3, with unresolved D. The V gene's germline CDR1 is SGHDT and CDR2 YYEEEE. V lost 2 bases, J lost 2 bases, and 8 bases lay in between. This CDR3 has 14 amino acids. Here the CDR3 reads CASSLVGAGNTIYF. The CDR3 DNA reads TGTGCCAGCAGCTTAGTGGGTGCTGGAAACACCATATATTTT.

The V gene is TRBV7-9, the J gene TRBJ1-2, with D perhaps matching TRBD1 (6 bases). V was pared by 5 bases and J by 1 base, with 11 bases between. Germline assignment: CDR1 SEHNR and CDR2 FQNEAQ (reference sequence). This CDR3 has 14 amino acids. CDR3 protein: CASSPGQFNYGYTF. As DNA, the CDR3 is TGTGCCAGCAGCCCCGGACAGTTTAACTATGGCTACACCTTC.

This clone was recorded once. The gene calls are TRBV29-1 and TRBJ1-5, with D possibly TRBD1 on 6 matching bases. Germline CDR1 SQVTM, CDR2 ANQGSEA. The CDR3 has 14 amino acids. CDR3 bases: TGCAGAGTGACTACAGGGTGCTTAGGACAGCCCCAGCATTTT. It translates to CRVTTGCLGQPQHF.

This clone came up once. The chain joins TRBV5-6 to TRBJ1-1; 8 bases align to TRBD1. Germline V gene lookup returns CDR1 SGHDT and CDR2 YYEEEE. Trimming took 1 base from V and 3 from J; bases not matched to a gene: 2. This CDR3 has 14 amino acids. CDR3 loop: CASSLRTGYTEAFF. CDR3 DNA sequence: TGTGCCAGCAGCTTGAGGACAGGGTACACTGAAGCTTTCTTT.